This is a list of T cell receptor beta chains from one sample in a study of CD8 T cells in Susac syndrome. TCRdb re-called the immunoSEQ multiplex PCR reads with MiXCR, one entry per CDR3 protein. The table lists some 150,000 distinct CDR3 sequences, around 96% of them singletons. The sequenced sample was CD4+ T cells from PBMCs. The receptors were sampled from a human donor with Susac syndrome. The CDR3 runs from the conserved cysteine through the conserved F or W. Fields, in order: V gene, D gene, clone size, J gene, CDR3 DNA, CDR3 protein. A D gene is named only where the DNA matches it firmly. Clone size appears in some rows only: once, few, many, or a class for an expanded clone.

v_call: TRBV20-1; d_call: .; clone_size: .; j_call: TRBJ2-1; cdr3_nt: TGCAGTGCTACCCGAAGTGAGCAGTTCTTC; cdr3_aa: CSATRSEQFF
v_call: TRBV7-9; d_call: .; clone_size: .; j_call: TRBJ2-5; cdr3_nt: TGTGCCAGCAGCCCTCTAGCGACACAAGAGACCCAGTACTTC; cdr3_aa: CASSPLATQETQYF
v_call: TRBV9; d_call: TRBD2; clone_size: .; j_call: TRBJ2-1; cdr3_nt: TGTGCCAGCAGCCGGAGCGGACTAGCGGATAGGGGCGAGCAGTTCTTC; cdr3_aa: CASSRSGLADRGEQFF
v_call: TRBV29-1; d_call: TRBD1; clone_size: .; j_call: TRBJ1-4; cdr3_nt: TGCAGCGTTACGGGACAGGGTGAGGAAAAACTGTTTTTT; cdr3_aa: CSVTGQGEEKLFF
v_call: TRBV7-9; d_call: TRBD1; clone_size: .; j_call: TRBJ1-2; cdr3_nt: TGTGCCAGCAGCCCCGCCAGAGGGGACAGGGTGACAGGCTACACCTTC; cdr3_aa: CASSPARGDRVTGYTF
v_call: TRBV19; d_call: TRBD1; clone_size: once; j_call: TRBJ2-1; cdr3_nt: TGTGCCAGTAGTCGGGACAGGACGTACAATGAGCAGTTCTTC; cdr3_aa: CASSRDRTYNEQFF
v_call: TRBV3-1; d_call: .; clone_size: .; j_call: TRBJ2-5; cdr3_nt: TGTGCCAGCAGCCAAGATACGGGTATGGAGACCCAGTACTTC; cdr3_aa: CASSQDTGMETQYF
v_call: TRBV7-2; d_call: .; clone_size: .; j_call: TRBJ1-2; cdr3_nt: TGTGCCAGCGGCCCCGGAACAGCTAACTATGGCTACACCTTC; cdr3_aa: CASGPGTANYGYTF
v_call: TRBV7-2; d_call: .; clone_size: once; j_call: TRBJ2-7; cdr3_nt: TGTGCCAGCAGCTTAAATGGGGGGGCTGTGCGCGAGCAGTACTTC; cdr3_aa: CASSLNGGAVREQYF
v_call: TRBV5-6; d_call: .; clone_size: .; j_call: TRBJ2-5; cdr3_nt: TGTGCCAGCAGCCCGATCGGTGGACACCAAGAGACCCAGTACTTC; cdr3_aa: CASSPIGGHQETQYF
v_call: TRBV10-3; d_call: .; clone_size: once; j_call: TRBJ1-2; cdr3_nt: TGTGCCATCAGTGAGAGCCGCGATGGCTACACCTTC; cdr3_aa: CAISESRDGYTF
v_call: TRBV2; d_call: .; clone_size: .; j_call: TRBJ2-1; cdr3_nt: TGTGCCAGCAGTGGACAGACGGGGGCCGACAATGAGCAGTTCTTC; cdr3_aa: CASSGQTGADNEQFF
v_call: TRBV2; d_call: TRBD1; clone_size: .; j_call: TRBJ2-1; cdr3_nt: TGTGCCAGCAGGGAACAGGGGCATGAGCAGTTCTTC; cdr3_aa: CASREQGHEQFF
v_call: TRBV5-1; d_call: TRBD2; clone_size: .; j_call: TRBJ2-1; cdr3_nt: TGCGCCAGCAGCCCTGCGGGGGGTCTCAGCTCCTACAATGAGCAGTTCTTC; cdr3_aa: CASSPAGGLSSYNEQFF
v_call: TRBV12-3/TRBV12-4; d_call: TRBD2; clone_size: .; j_call: TRBJ2-5; cdr3_nt: TGTGCCAGCAGTGACCAACTAGCGGGGGTTCGGGAGACCCAGTACTTC; cdr3_aa: CASSDQLAGVRETQYF
v_call: TRBV5-1; d_call: TRBD1; clone_size: once; j_call: TRBJ2-3; cdr3_nt: TGCGCCAGCGGACTGGACAGGGTGGCCACAGATACGCAGTATTTT; cdr3_aa: CASGLDRVATDTQYF
v_call: TRBV9; d_call: .; clone_size: .; j_call: TRBJ1-2; cdr3_nt: TGTGCCAGCAGCGTAGAAGACAAACTCGATGGCTACACCTTC; cdr3_aa: CASSVEDKLDGYTF
v_call: TRBV20-1; d_call: TRBD2; clone_size: .; j_call: TRBJ2-5; cdr3_nt: TGCAGTGCTAGAGATCGGCAGCGGGGGCTCCAAGAGACCCAGTACTTC; cdr3_aa: CSARDRQRGLQETQYF
v_call: TRBV25-1; d_call: .; clone_size: .; j_call: TRBJ2-5; cdr3_nt: TGTGCCAGCAGTGATCGGGAGACCCAGTACTTC; cdr3_aa: CASSDRETQYF
v_call: TRBV29-1; d_call: .; clone_size: once; j_call: TRBJ2-2; cdr3_nt: TGCAGCGTTGGGCGGGGAGACACCGGGGAGCTGTTTTTT; cdr3_aa: CSVGRGDTGELFF
v_call: TRBV20-1; d_call: .; clone_size: .; j_call: TRBJ2-5; cdr3_nt: TGCAGTGCTAGCCCCTCTTTGTCTTTCGAGGCAGCCTACTTC; cdr3_aa: CSASPSLSFEAAYF
v_call: TRBV3-1; d_call: .; clone_size: few; j_call: TRBJ2-2; cdr3_nt: TGTGCCAGCAGCCTCGGAGTTGGGGAGCTGTTTTTT; cdr3_aa: CASSLGVGELFF